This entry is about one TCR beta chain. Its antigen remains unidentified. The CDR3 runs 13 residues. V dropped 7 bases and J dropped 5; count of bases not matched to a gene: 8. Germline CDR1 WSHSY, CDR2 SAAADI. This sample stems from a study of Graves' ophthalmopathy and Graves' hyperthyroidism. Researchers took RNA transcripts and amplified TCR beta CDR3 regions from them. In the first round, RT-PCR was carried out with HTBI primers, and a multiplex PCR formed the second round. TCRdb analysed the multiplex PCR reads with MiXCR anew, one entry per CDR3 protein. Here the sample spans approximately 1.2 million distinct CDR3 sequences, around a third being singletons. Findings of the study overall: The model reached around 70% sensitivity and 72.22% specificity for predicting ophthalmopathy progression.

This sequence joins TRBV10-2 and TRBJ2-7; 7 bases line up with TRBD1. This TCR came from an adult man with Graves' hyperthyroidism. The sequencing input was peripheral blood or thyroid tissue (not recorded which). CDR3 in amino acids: CASTQTGFHEQYF. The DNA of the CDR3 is TGCGCCAGCACACAGACAGGGTTCCACGAGCAGTACTTC.